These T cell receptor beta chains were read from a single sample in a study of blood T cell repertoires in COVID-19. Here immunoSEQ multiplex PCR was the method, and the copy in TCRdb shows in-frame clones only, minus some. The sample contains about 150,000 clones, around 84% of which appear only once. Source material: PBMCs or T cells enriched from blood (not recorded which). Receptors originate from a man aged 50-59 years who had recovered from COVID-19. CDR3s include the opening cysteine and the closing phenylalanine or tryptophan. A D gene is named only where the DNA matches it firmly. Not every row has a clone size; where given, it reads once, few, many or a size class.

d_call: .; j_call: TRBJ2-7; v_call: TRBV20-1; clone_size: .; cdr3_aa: CSASSDITYEQYF; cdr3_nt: TGCAGTGCTAGTTCAGACATCACCTACGAGCAGTACTTC
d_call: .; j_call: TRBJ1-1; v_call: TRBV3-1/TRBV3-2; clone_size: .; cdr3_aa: CASSTGTLNTEAFF; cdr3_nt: TGTGCCAGCAGCACCGGGACATTGAACACTGAAGCTTTCTTT
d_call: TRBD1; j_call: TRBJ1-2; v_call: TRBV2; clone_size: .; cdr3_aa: CASRAGQGDLYGYTF; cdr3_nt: TGTGCCAGCAGAGCTGGACAGGGGGACCTATATGGCTACACCTTC
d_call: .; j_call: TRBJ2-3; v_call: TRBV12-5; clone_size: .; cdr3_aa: CASVRTGVSTDTQYF; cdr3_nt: TGTGCTAGTGTCCGCACGGGAGTAAGCACAGATACGCAGTATTTT
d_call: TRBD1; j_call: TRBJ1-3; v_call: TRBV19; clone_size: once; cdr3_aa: CASSVGQAPAGNTIYF; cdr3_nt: TGTGCCAGTAGTGTGGGACAGGCGCCTGCTGGAAACACCATATATTTT
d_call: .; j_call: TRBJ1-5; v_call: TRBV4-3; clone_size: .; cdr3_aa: CASSADRFQPQHF; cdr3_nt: TGCGCCAGCAGCGCCGACAGGTTTCAGCCCCAGCATTTT
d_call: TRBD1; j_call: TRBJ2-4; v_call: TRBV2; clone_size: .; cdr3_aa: CASSGIVARQGRKNIQYF; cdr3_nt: TGTGCCAGCAGTGGTATTGTGGCCCGACAGGGGCGAAAAAACATTCAGTACTTC
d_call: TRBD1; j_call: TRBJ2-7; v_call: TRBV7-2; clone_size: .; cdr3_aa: CASSLRGTGIYEQYF; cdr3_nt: TGTGCCAGCAGCTTAAGGGGGACAGGGATTTACGAGCAGTACTTC
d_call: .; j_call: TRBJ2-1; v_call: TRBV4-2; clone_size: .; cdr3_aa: CASSQLGESRGQFF; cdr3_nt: TGTGCCAGCAGCCAATTAGGGGAGTCGCGGGGGCAGTTCTTC
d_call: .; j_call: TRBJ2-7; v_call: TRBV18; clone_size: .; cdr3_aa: CASSAPGLPYEQYF; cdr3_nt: TGTGCCAGCTCAGCCCCGGGACTGCCCTACGAGCAGTACTTC
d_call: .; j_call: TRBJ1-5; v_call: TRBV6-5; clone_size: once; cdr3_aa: CASSNARGNQPQHF; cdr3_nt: TGTGCCAGCAGTAACGCTCGCGGCAATCAGCCCCAGCATTTT
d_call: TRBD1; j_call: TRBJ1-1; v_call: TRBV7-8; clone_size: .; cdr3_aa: CASSPDRVRAFF; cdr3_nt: TGTGCCAGCAGCCCGGACAGGGTTCGAGCTTTCTTT
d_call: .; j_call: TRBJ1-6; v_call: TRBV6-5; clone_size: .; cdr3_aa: CASTFGNSPLHF; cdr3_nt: TGTGCCAGCACATTCGGTAATTCACCCCTCCACTTT
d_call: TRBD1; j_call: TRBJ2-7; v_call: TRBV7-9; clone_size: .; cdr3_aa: CASTLLTGKVDEQYF; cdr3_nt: TGTGCCAGCACCTTATTGACAGGGAAGGTGGACGAGCAGTACTTC
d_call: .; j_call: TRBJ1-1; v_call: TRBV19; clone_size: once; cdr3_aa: CASSIGADMSTEAFF; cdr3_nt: TGTGCCAGTAGTATTGGGGCTGACATGAGCACTGAAGCTTTCTTT
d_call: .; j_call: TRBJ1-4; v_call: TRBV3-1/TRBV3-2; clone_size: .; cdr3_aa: CASSQDLGATNEKLFF; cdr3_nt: TGTGCCAGCAGCCAAGATCTGGGGGCCACTAATGAAAAACTGTTTTTT
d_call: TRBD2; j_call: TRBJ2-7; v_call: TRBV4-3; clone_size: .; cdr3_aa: CASSLGTSVSYEQYF; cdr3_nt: TGCGCCAGCAGCCTAGGGACTAGTGTAAGCTACGAGCAGTACTTC
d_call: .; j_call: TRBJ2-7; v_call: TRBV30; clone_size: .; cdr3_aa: CAWGPAGLEQYF; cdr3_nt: TGTGCCTGGGGCCCAGCAGGGCTTGAGCAGTACTTC
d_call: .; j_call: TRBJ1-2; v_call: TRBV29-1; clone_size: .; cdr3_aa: CSVVNRVGYGYTF; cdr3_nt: TGCAGCGTTGTTAACAGGGTGGGCTATGGCTACACCTTC
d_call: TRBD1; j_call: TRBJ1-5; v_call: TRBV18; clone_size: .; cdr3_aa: CASSPGPGTGFNQPQHF; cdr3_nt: TGTGCCAGCTCACCAGGTCCCGGGACAGGGTTCAATCAGCCCCAGCATTTT
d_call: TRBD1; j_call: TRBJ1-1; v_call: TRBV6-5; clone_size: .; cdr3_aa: CASSYAGTGDTEAFF; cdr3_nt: TGTGCCAGCAGTTACGCTGGGACAGGAGACACTGAAGCTTTCTTT
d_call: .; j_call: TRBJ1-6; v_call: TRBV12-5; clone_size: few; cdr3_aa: CASGLGPTNSPLHF; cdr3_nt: TGTGCTAGTGGTTTGGGGCCCACCAATTCACCCCTCCACTTT
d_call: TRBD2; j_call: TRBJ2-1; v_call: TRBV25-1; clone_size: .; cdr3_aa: CASSDSWAGDEVF; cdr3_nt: TGTGCCAGCAGCGATTCGTGGGCGGGGGACGAGGTCTTC
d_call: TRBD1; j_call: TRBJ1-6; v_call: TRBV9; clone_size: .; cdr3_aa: CASSTGQGGGSPLHF; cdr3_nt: TGTGCCAGCAGCACCGGACAGGGGGGGGGTTCACCCCTCCACTTT
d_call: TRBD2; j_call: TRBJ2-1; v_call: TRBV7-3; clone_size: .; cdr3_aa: CASSLGTSGDNEQFF; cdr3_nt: TGTGCCAGCAGCCTCGGGACTAGCGGAGACAATGAGCAGTTCTTC
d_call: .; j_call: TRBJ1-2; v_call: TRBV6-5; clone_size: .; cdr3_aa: CASAPQTNYGYTF; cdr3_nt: TGTGCCAGCGCCCCCCAGACTAACTATGGCTACACCTTC
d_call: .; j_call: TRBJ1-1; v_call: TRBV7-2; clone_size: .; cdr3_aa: CASSSQGRTEAFF; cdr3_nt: TGTGCCAGCAGCTCACAGGGTAGGACTGAAGCTTTCTTT
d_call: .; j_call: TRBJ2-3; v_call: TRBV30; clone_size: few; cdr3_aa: CAWSGGLSTDTQYF; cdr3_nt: TGTGCCTGGAGTGGGGGGCTTAGCACAGATACGCAGTATTTT
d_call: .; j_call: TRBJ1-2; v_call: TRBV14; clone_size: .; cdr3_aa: CASSPGTTGGYGYTF; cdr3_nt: TGTGCCAGCAGCCCCGGGACAACCGGCGGCTATGGCTACACCTTC
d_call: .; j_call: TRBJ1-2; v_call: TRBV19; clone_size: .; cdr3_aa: CASSLSDRANYGYTF; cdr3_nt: TGTGCCAGTAGTTTATCGGACAGAGCTAACTATGGCTACACCTTC
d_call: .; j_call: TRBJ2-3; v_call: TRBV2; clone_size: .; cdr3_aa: CASSEQRLSTDTQYF; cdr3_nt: TGTGCCAGCAGTGAGCAGCGGCTAAGCACAGATACGCAGTATTTT
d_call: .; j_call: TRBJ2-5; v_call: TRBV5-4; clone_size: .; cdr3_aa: CASSTPGHTSKTQYF; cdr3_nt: TGTGCCAGCAGCACCCCGGGACACACTTCTAAGACCCAGTACTTC
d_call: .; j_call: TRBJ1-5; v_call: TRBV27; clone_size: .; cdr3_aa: CASSKSYRVYQPQHF; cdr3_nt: TGTGCCAGCAGTAAATCATACAGGGTCTATCAGCCCCAGCATTTT
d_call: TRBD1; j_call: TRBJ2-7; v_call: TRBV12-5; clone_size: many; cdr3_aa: CASGLIGDRSYEQYF; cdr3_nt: TGTGCTAGTGGTTTGATAGGGGACAGGTCCTACGAGCAGTACTTC
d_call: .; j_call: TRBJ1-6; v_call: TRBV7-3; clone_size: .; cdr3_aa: CASSLSGPQDSPLHF; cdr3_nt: TGTGCCAGCAGCTTAAGCGGGCCCCAGGATTCACCCCTCCACTTT
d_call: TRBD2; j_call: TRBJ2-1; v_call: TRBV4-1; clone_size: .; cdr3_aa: CASSRGGALFDEQFF; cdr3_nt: TGCGCCAGCAGTCGCGGGGGGGCCTTGTTCGATGAGCAGTTCTTC
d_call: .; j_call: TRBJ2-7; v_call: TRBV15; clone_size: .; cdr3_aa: CATSRDPPGEQYF; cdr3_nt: TGTGCCACCAGCAGAGACCCCCCCGGCGAGCAGTACTTC
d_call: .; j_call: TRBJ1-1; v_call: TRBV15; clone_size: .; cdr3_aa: CATSRESKNTEAFF; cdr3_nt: TGTGCCACCAGCAGAGAGTCAAAGAACACTGAAGCTTTCTTT
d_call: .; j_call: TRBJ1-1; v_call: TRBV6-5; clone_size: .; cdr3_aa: CASRGDRPNTEAFF; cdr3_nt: TGTGCCAGCAGGGGAGACAGGCCTAACACTGAAGCTTTCTTT
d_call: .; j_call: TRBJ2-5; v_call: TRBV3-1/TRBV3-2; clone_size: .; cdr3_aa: CASSPSGSQETQYF; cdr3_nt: TGTGCCAGCAGTCCCAGCGGTAGCCAAGAGACCCAGTACTTC
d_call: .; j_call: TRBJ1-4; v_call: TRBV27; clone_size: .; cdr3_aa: CASSFSGTNEKLFF; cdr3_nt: TGTGCCAGCAGTTTTTCAGGGACTAATGAAAAACTGTTTTTT
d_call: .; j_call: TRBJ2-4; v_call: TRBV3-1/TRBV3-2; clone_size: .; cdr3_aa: CASSRTRNIQYF; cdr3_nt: TGTGCCAGCAGCCGTACGCGAAACATTCAGTACTTC
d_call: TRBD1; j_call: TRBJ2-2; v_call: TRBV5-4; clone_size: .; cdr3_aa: CASSPPGQRKNTGELFF; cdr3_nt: TGTGCCAGCAGCCCCCCGGGACAGAGAAAGAACACCGGGGAGCTGTTTTTT
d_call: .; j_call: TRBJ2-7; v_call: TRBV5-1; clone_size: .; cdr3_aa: CASSLAGRGEQYF; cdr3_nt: TGCGCCAGCAGCTTGGCAGGGCGGGGCGAGCAGTACTTC
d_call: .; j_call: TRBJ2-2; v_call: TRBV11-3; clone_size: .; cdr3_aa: CASSLEIGSTGELFF; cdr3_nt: TGTGCCAGCAGCTTAGAGATCGGGAGCACCGGGGAGCTGTTTTTT
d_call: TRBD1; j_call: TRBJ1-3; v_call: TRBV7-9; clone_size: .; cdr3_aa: CASSFGDRAFSGNTIYF; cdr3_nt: TGTGCCAGCAGCTTCGGGGACAGGGCGTTCTCTGGAAACACCATATATTTT
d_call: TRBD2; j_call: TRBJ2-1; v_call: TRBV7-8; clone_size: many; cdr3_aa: CASSFSGGAGNEQFF; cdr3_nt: TGTGCCAGCAGCTTTAGCGGGGGGGCGGGCAATGAGCAGTTCTTC
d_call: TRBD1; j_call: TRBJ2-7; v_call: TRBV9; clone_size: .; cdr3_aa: CASSPRQGSSYEQYF; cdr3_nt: TGTGCCAGCAGCCCCCGACAGGGGAGCTCCTACGAGCAGTACTTC
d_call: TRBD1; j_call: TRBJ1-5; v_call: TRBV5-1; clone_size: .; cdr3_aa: CASSLTGGTQPQHF; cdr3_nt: TGCGCCAGCAGCTTGACAGGGGGCACTCAGCCCCAGCATTTT
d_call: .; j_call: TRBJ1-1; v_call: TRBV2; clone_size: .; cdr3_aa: CASSELNRLNTEAFF; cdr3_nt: TGTGCCAGCAGTGAATTAAACAGATTGAACACTGAAGCTTTCTTT
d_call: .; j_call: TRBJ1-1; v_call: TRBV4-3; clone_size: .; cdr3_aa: CASSPSQGMNTEAFF; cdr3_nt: TGCGCCAGCAGCCCCTCACAGGGAATGAACACTGAAGCTTTCTTT
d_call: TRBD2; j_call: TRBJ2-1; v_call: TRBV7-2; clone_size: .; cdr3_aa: CASSLAVAGVVGNEQFF; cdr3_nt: TGTGCCAGCAGCTTAGCTGTAGCGGGGGTGGTAGGCAATGAGCAGTTCTTC
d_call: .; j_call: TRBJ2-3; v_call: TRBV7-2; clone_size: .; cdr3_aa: CASSFDWTFHTQYF; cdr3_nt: TGTGCCAGCAGCTTTGACTGGACATTCCATACGCAGTATTTT